The clone carrying this T cell receptor (beta chain) appeared a few times. Its antigen is unidentified. TCRdb reprocessed the reads with MiXCR, giving one entry per CDR3 protein. The data hold fewer than 350,000 distinct CDR3 sequences, with 9.5% observed a single time. This specimen belongs to a study of T cell repertoires in cytomegalovirus infection. At the level of the study: Public TCR beta signatures indicated both CMV infection and matching HLA type.

Study findings and constraints: CMV-specific TCR beta clonotypes restricted by HLA-C dominated the ex vivo response. There were carriers of CMV plus the relevant HLA, and cumulative public TCR beta family frequency identified them.

Material: PBMCs. The receptor comes from a human donor in good health (CMV status not recorded). Some clones in this sample may be carry-over from other donors' samples.

The CDR3 DNA is TGTGCCAGCAATGGACAGGCTCCGATCAAGCAGTACTTC. Its translation: CASNGQAPIKQYF. This chain uses TRBV6-2 or TRBV6-3 with TRBJ2-7; 7 positions match TRBD1. The CDR3 has 13 amino acids. Trimming removed 7 bases from V and 8 bases from J; junction bases left unmatched: 11. CDR1 is MNHEY and CDR2 is SVGEGT in the germline V gene.